This TCR beta chain originates from a study of shared clonotypes between healthy human individuals. The CDR3 spans 16 residues. V lost 2 bases to trimming and J lost 5 bases; unmatched junction nucleotides: 2. The germline V gene has CDR1 SGHVS and CDR2 FNYEAQ. Study-wide results and limits: The rarefaction results pointed to incomplete sorted-subset sequencing despite large depth.

About 33,000 T cell genomes (around 190 ng DNA) went into each sorted-subset replicate. The assay was immunoSEQ multiplex PCR, and TCRdb's table has in-frame clones only and misses some. The profile shows roughly 700,000 clones, under 80% of them singletons. Comments on this clone: Its target is unknown.

It was into CD45RA+ naive and CD45RA-negative memory subsets that the CD4+ cells were split. V usage is TRBV7-6 and J usage is TRBJ2-2; 13 bases line up with TRBD2. The clonotype was recovered from a woman in her thirties in good health. The sample was memory CD4+ T cells sorted from blood. Indicated subset: CD45RA-negative fraction. DNA for the CDR3: TGTGCCAGCAGCTTAAGGACTAGCGGGGGTACCGGGGAGCTGTTTTTT. Residues: CASSLRTSGGTGELFF. The whole variable domain, remainder taken from reference TRBV7-6 and TRBJ2-2, is GAGVSQSPRYKVTKRGQDVALRCDPISGHVSLYWYRQALGQGPEFLTYFNYEAQQDKSGLPNDRFSAERPEGSISTLTIQRTEQRDSAMYRCASSLRTSGGTGELFFGEGSRLTVL.